This T cell receptor (beta chain) is drawn from a study of sequential checkpoint blockade in melanoma. Study-level information: After both sequences, patients received maintenance nivolumab.

This sample's treatment: randomized to nivolumab then ipilimumab (arm A) or the reverse (arm B). Repertoires were generated with immunoSEQ multiplex PCR, while TCRdb's copy carries only in-frame clones and drops some. The sample has under 15,000 clones; around 69% are singletons. Trimming left V 2 bases short and J 1 base short, with 8 bases between. Germline V CDR1 and CDR2: MNHEY, SMNVEV (reference sequence). CDR3 size: 15 residues. The sequence derives from a human patient with melanoma. Some clones in this sample may be carry-over from other donors' samples. This material consisted of CD8+ T cells sorted from blood (inferred from file names), taken from a patient given nivolumab and ipilimumab in sequence. This chain uses TRBV27 with TRBJ1-4; D unclear. CDR3 protein: CASSLREGTNEKLFF. CDR3 DNA: TGTGCCAGCAGTTTAAGAGAGGGAACTAATGAAAAACTGTTTTTT.